These 19 T cell receptor beta chains originate from one sample sequenced in a study of T cell repertoires in cytomegalovirus infection. TCRdb fed the reads into MiXCR, producing one record per CDR3 protein. In the table there are 150,000 to 200,000 distinct CDR3 sequences, around 20% of which are singletons. The source material was PBMCs. These receptors were obtained from a human donor in good health (CMV status not recorded). Some clones in this sample may be carry-over from other donors' samples.

This clonotype showed up many times. The V gene is TRBV7-2, the J gene TRBJ2-1; possible D gene TRBD2, 6 bases. CDR3 length equals 12 residues. Trimming left V 0 bases short and J 9 bases short, with 6 bases between. The germline CDR1 and CDR2 sequences are SGHTA and FQGNSA. In DNA, the CDR3 is TGTGCCAGCAGCTTAGCAGCGGGTGAGCAGTTCTTC. This gives the protein CASSLAAGEQFF.

This chain joins TRBV5-5 and TRBJ2-5; 13 nucleotides agree with TRBD2. V was clipped by 7 bases and J by 4 bases; unmatched bases: 7. The CDR3 consists of 15 residues. CDR1 SGHKS and CDR2 YYEKEE come from the germline V gene (reference sequence). The CDR3 loop is CASGTSGRAGETQYF. The CDR3 DNA reads as TGTGCCAGCGGAACTAGCGGGAGGGCTGGAGAGACCCAGTACTTC.

The J gene is TRBJ2-4, the V gene TRBV7-6; 9 bases line up with TRBD1. This CDR3 is built from 19 residues. CDR1 and CDR2 from the germline V gene are SGHVS and FNYEAQ. Losses at the gene ends were 4 bases for V and 0 bases for J; bases not matched to a gene: 13. The CDR3 protein is CASSSTRRTGGLAKNIQYF. As DNA, the CDR3 is TGTGCCAGCAGCTCAACAAGACGAACAGGGGGCTTAGCCAAAAACATTCAGTACTTC.

This clonotype was seen only a few times. The V and J genes are TRBV3-1 and TRBJ2-3; the D gene is possibly TRBD2 (6 bases). Germline lookup yields CDR1 LGHDT and CDR2 YNNKEL (reference sequence). This CDR3 is 14 amino acids long. V lost 6 bases, J lost 2 bases, and 12 bases lay in between. CDR3 nucleotide sequence: TGTGCCAGCAGACGGGGACTGCACACAGATACGCAGTATTTT. It translates to CASRRGLHTDTQYF.

This clonotype came up a few times. The gene calls are TRBV7-3 and TRBJ2-4; 9 nucleotides line up with TRBD1. This CDR3 has 16 amino acids. Germline V CDR1 and CDR2: SGHTA, FQGTGA. V lost 3 bases to trimming and J lost 4 bases; unmatched junction nucleotides: 7. The CDR3 DNA is TGTGCCAGCAGCTTTACTTCCGGGACAGGGAAAAACATTCAGTACTTC. Its protein product is CASSFTSGTGKNIQYF.

This clonotype appeared a few times. This chain links TRBV12-5 with TRBJ1-2; D might be TRBD1 (5 bases). Germline loops: CDR1 LGHNT, CDR2 FRNRAP. V was cut by 3 bases and J by 6 bases, with 17 bases left in between. The CDR3 is 15 amino acids. This CDR3 is CASGLPRALGDGYTF. CDR3 nucleotide sequence: TGTGCTAGTGGTTTACCCAGGGCTCTGGGAGATGGCTACACCTTC.

This clonotype was recorded a few times. Here the CDR3 reads CATSDPGTSGGYTF. CDR3 coding DNA: TGTGCCACCAGTGACCCCGGGACATCTGGGGGCTACACCTTC. This chain joins TRBV24-1 and TRBJ1-2, with TRBD1 as a possible D gene (6 bases). Germline CDR1 KGHDR, CDR2 SFDVKD. The CDR3 runs to 14 residues. The V end lost 4 bases, the J end lost 8 bases, and 16 bases lay between the germline ends.

This clonotype was counted only a few times. The junction does not match germline at one end; this may be a read error. The chain is built from TRBV28 and TRBJ2-7; D not resolved. CDR3 length: 13 amino acids. Looked up from germline, CDR1 is MDHEN and CDR2 is SYDVKM. CDR3 bases: TGTGCCACGGACCCCGGGCAACTCAAACCCCGTCACTTC. Residues: CATDPGQLKPRHF.

A word on this clonotype: Mismatch with germline at one junction end may stem from a read error. The J gene is TRBJ2-5, the V gene TRBV28, with D perhaps TRBD2 (5 bases). The CDR3 is 13 amino acids. Germline loops: CDR1 MDHEN, CDR2 SYDVKM. The CDR3 sequence is CANSLRGQETQYF. In DNA, the CDR3 is TGTGCCAACAGTTTACGGGGTCAAGAGACCCAGTACTTC.

V usage is TRBV7-9 and J usage is TRBJ1-2, with a tentative D call TRBD1 (6 bases). This CDR3 has 14 residues. The germline V and J ends were trimmed by 6 bases and 3 bases, with 14 bases remaining between them. Germline-derived CDR1 and CDR2 are SEHNR and FQNEAQ (reference sequence). CDR3 in DNA: TGTGCCAGCAGACGAGACAGGCGAGACTATGGCTACACCTTC. It codes for CASRRDRRDYGYTF. The variable domain in full, with the rest retrieved from reference TRBV7-9 and TRBJ1-2, is DTGVSQNPRHKITKRGQNVTFRCDPISEHNRLYWYRQTLGQGPEFLTYFQNEAQLEKSRLLSDRFSAERPKGSFSTLEIQRTEQGDSAMYLCASRRDRRDYGYTFGSGTRLTVV.

The chain carries TRBV4-3 and TRBJ2-5; no clear D gene. Trimming left V 1 base short and J 5 bases short, with 11 bases between. This CDR3 contains 14 residues. CDR1 is LGHNA, CDR2 YSLEER, per germline. In DNA form, the CDR3 reads TGCGCCAGCAGCCAAGTAAAACAGCCGGAGACCCAGTACTTC. As protein: CASSQVKQPETQYF.

This clonotype was observed a handful of times. The rearrangement joins TRBV12-3 or TRBV12-4 to TRBJ2-1; 11 bases fit TRBD2. Trimming cost V 6 bases and J 11 bases; bases outside gene matches: 6. The length of the CDR3 is 13 residues. CDR3 loop: CASSPVAGGKQFF. The CDR3 DNA is TGTGCCAGCAGCCCCGTAGCGGGAGGGAAGCAGTTCTTC.

This clonotype showed up many times. This chain connects TRBV12-3 or TRBV12-4 to TRBJ1-6, with TRBD1 matching 7 bases. Trimming at V came to 6 bases and at J to 6 bases, leaving 5 bases not matched to a gene. The CDR3 is 14 amino acids. The DNA of the CDR3 is TGTGCCAGCAGCCGGACAGGAGTTAATTCACCCCTCCACTTT. Its protein is CASSRTGVNSPLHF.

This clonotype has only one observation. One junction end does not reproduce the germline sequence, and a read error may be involved. V usage is TRBV7-9 and J usage is TRBJ2-1; the match to TRBD1 covers 10 bases. Germline CDR1 is SEHNR and CDR2 is FQNEAQ (reference sequence). The CDR3 consists of 17 residues. The CDR3: CASSNPTGGREYNGQFF. The CDR3 DNA is TGTGCCAGCAGCAACCCGACAGGGGGCCGAGAATACAATGGGCAGTTCTTC.

In this sample, this clonotype turned up many times. The gene calls are TRBV7-9 and TRBJ1-2; D may be TRBD1 (6 bases). CDR1 and CDR2 from the germline V gene are SEHNR and FQNEAQ (reference sequence). The ends were cut back, 6 bases at V and 4 bases at J, with 15 bases in the middle. The CDR3 consists of 14 residues. This CDR3 is CASREQGGVYGYTF. For the CDR3, the DNA is TGTGCCAGCAGAGAACAGGGAGGCGTCTATGGCTACACCTTC.

The chain has TRBV25-1 and TRBJ2-6; TRBD2 agrees at 8 bases. The CDR3 is made up of 17 amino acids. Germline V lookup: CDR1 MGHDK, CDR2 SYGVNS. The ends lost 2 bases at V and 0 bases at J; junction bases unmatched: 3. This chain's CDR3 is CASSEPAGVSGANVLTF. In DNA form, the CDR3 reads TGTGCCAGCAGTGAACCAGCGGGAGTCTCTGGGGCCAACGTCCTGACTTTC.

This clonotype was picked up many times. CDR3 DNA: TGTGCCAGCAGCGCAAAACAGGGAGGCGAGCAGTACTTC. It yields the protein CASSAKQGGEQYF. The rearrangement joins TRBV7-6 to TRBJ2-7; either TRBD1 or TRBD2 may fit D (6 bases each). V gave up 5 bases and J gave up 6 bases, with 14 bases separating them. The CDR3 extends over 13 amino acids. Germline assignment: CDR1 SGHVS and CDR2 FNYEAQ.

The table lists this clonotype with a few counts. This chain links TRBV19 with TRBJ2-7; 10 bases are shared with TRBD2. This CDR3 contains 15 residues. Germline V gene lookup returns CDR1 LNHDA and CDR2 SQIVND (reference sequence). Unmatched junction bases numbered 4, after V lost 3 bases and J lost 2 bases. CDR3 bases: TGTGCCAGTAGTATGATAGCGGGAGGTACCTACGAGCAGTACTTC. Translation: CASSMIAGGTYEQYF.

This clonotype was counted a few times. The CDR3 DNA reads TGTGCCAGCAGTCCGACTACTATACAAGAGACCCAGTACTTC. It encodes CASSPTTIQETQYF. J is TRBJ2-5 and V is TRBV5-4, with D tentatively TRBD2 (5 bases). CDR3 length: 14 amino acids. Deletions cut 5 bases from V and 2 bases from J, with 13 bases between. CDR1 is SGHNT, CDR2 YYREEE, per germline (reference sequence).